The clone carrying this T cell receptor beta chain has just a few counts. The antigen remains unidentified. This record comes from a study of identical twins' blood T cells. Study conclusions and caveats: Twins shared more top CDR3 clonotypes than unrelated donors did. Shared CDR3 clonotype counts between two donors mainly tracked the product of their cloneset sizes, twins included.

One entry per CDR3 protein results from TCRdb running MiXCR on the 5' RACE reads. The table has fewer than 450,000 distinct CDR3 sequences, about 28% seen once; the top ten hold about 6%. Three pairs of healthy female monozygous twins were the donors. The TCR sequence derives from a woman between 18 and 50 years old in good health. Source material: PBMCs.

The CDR3 nucleotides are TGTGCCAGCAGCCAAGATCCGGCGCGGACTAGCACAGATACGCAGTATTTT. Its translation: CASSQDPARTSTDTQYF. The chain recombines TRBV14 with TRBJ2-3, with a weak D call TRBD2 (5 bases). The CDR3 sequence is 17 residues long. V shed 0 bases and J shed 0 bases, with 13 bases lying between them. Per germline, CDR1 SGHDN and CDR2 FVKESK. The full variable domain, in which reference TRBV14 and TRBJ2-3 provide the parts outside the CDR3, is EAGVTQFPSHSVIEKGQTVTLRCDPISGHDNLYWYRRVMGKEIKFLLHFVKESKQDESGMPNNRFLAERTGGTYSTLKVQPAELEDSGVYFCASSQDPARTSTDTQYFGPGTRLTVL.